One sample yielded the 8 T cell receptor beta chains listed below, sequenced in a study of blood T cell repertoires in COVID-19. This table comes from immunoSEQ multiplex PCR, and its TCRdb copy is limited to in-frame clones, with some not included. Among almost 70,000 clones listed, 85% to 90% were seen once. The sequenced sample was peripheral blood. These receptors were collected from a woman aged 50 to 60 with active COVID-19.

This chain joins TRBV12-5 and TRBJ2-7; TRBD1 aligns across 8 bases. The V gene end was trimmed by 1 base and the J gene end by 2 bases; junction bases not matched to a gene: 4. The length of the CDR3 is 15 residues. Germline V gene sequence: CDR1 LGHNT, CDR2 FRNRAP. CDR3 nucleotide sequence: TGTGCTAGTGGTTTGGCAGACAGGGGCCCCTACGAGCAGTACTTC. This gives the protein CASGLADRGPYEQYF.

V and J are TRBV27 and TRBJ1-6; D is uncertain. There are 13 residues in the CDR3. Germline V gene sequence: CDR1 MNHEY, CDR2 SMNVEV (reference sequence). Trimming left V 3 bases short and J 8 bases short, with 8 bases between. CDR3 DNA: TGTGCCAGCAGTTTTAGTTTCGATTCACCCCTCCACTTT. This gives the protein CASSFSFDSPLHF.

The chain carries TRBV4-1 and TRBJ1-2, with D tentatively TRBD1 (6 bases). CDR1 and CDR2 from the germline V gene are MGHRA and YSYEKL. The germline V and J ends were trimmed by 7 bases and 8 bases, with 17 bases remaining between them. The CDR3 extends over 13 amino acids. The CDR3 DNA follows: TGCGCCAGCAACTCCGGGGGGCGGGAGGGCTACACCTTC. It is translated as CASNSGGREGYTF.

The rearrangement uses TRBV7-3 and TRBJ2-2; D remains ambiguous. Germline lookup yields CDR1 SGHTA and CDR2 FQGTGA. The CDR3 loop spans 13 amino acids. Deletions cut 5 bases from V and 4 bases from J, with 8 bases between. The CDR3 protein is CASSQSGTGELFF. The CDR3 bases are TGTGCCAGCAGCCAGTCAGGCACCGGGGAGCTGTTTTTT.

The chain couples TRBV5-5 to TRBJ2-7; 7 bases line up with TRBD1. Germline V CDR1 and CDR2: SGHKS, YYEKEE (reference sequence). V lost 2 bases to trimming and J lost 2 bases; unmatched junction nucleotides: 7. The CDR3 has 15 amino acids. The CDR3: CASSLRRDSTYEQYF. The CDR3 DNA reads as TGTGCCAGCAGCTTACGCCGGGACAGTACCTACGAGCAGTACTTC.

In DNA, the CDR3 is TGTGCCAGCAGCGTAGGGGCCGGGACAGTCTATGGCTACACCTTC. Protein product: CASSVGAGTVYGYTF. The J gene is TRBJ1-2, the V gene TRBV9, with TRBD1 matching over 7 bases. The CDR3 is made up of 15 amino acids. Trimming at V came to 0 bases and at J to 4 bases, leaving 6 bases not matched to a gene. Germline-derived CDR1 and CDR2 are SGDLS and YYNGEE.

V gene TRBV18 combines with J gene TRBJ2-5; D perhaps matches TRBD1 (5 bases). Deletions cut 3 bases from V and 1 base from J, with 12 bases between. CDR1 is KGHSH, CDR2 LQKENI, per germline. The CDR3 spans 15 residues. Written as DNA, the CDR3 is TGTGCCAGCTCACCGGGGCACGGCCTCCAAGAGACCCAGTACTTC. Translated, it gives CASSPGHGLQETQYF. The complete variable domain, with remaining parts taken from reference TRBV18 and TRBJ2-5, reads NAGVMQNPRHLVRRRGQEARLRCSPMKGHSHVYWYRQLPEEGLKFMVYLQKENIIDESGMPKERFSAEFPKEGPSILRIQQVVRGDSAAYFCASSPGHGLQETQYFGPGTRLLVL.

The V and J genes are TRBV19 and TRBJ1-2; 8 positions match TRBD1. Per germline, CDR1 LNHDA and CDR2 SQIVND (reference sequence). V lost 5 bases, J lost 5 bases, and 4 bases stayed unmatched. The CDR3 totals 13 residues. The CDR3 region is CASSPNRGYGYTF. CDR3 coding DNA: TGTGCCAGTAGTCCGAACAGGGGGTATGGCTACACCTTC.